This T cell receptor (beta chain) was captured by sequencing in a study of early T cells in non-severe SARS-CoV-2 infection. Study-level points and caveats: There was a bias toward anti-spike CD8 responses in VDJdb matching, which missed private and CD4 specificities.

J gave up 7 bases and V 5 bases, and 5 bases lay outside the gene matches. This CDR3 is built from 13 residues. The V gene's germline CDR1 is SQVTM and CDR2 ANQGSEA. Turning to this clonotype: The antigen is unknown.

Researchers attached unique molecular identifiers to individual cDNA molecules. TCRdb reanalysed the 5' RACE reads using MiXCR and keeps one entry per CDR3 protein. Here the sample spans around 40,000 distinct CDR3 sequences, approximately 10% being singletons. This receptor was obtained from an adult who was a healthcare worker with PCR-confirmed SARS-CoV-2 infection or an uninfected control (not recorded which). The sequenced sample consisted of whole blood. The V gene is TRBV29-1, the J gene TRBJ1-5, with 10 bases lining up with TRBD1. In DNA form, the CDR3 reads TGCAGCGTTCGACAGGGGGCAGGGCAGCCCCAGCATTTT. Residues: CSVRQGAGQPQHF.